This is a list of T cell receptor beta chains from one sample in a study of blood T cell repertoires in COVID-19. The assay was immunoSEQ multiplex PCR, and TCRdb's table has in-frame clones only and misses some. The data show 50,000 to 65,000 clones, around 88% seen once. Sequenced input: peripheral blood. The receptors originated from a human donor in a cohort sampled during active COVID-19. Both conserved end residues are part of each CDR3. The order of the fields is V gene, D gene, J gene, clone size, CDR3 protein, CDR3 DNA. The D gene is left open where the match is weak. The size field is filled for only some rows; it gives once, few, many or a size class.

V gene: TRBV5-6; D gene: -; J gene: TRBJ1-2; clone size: -; CDR3 protein: CASSLDARGVPNYGYTF; CDR3 DNA: TGTGCCAGCAGCTTGGATGCCAGGGGCGTCCCTAACTATGGCTACACCTTC
V gene: TRBV9; D gene: -; J gene: TRBJ1-2; clone size: -; CDR3 protein: CASSVEHRDYGYTF; CDR3 DNA: TGTGCCAGCAGCGTAGAACACAGAGACTATGGCTACACCTTC
V gene: TRBV29-1; D gene: -; J gene: TRBJ2-1; clone size: -; CDR3 protein: CSVDWRGDSFYEQFF; CDR3 DNA: TGCAGCGTTGACTGGCGGGGGGACAGCTTTTATGAGCAGTTCTTC
V gene: TRBV5-1; D gene: -; J gene: TRBJ2-7; clone size: few; CDR3 protein: CASSFEEADRYEQYF; CDR3 DNA: TGCGCCAGCAGCTTTGAGGAGGCGGATAGGTACGAGCAGTACTTC
V gene: TRBV6-5; D gene: -; J gene: TRBJ1-2; clone size: -; CDR3 protein: CASSSRTANYGYTF; CDR3 DNA: TGTGCCAGCAGTTCCAGGACAGCCAACTATGGCTACACCTTC
V gene: TRBV29-1; D gene: -; J gene: TRBJ2-7; clone size: few; CDR3 protein: CSARQDYPYEQYF; CDR3 DNA: TGCAGCGCTAGACAGGATTACCCCTACGAGCAGTACTTC
V gene: TRBV27; D gene: -; J gene: TRBJ1-1; clone size: -; CDR3 protein: CASSLTPRATEAFF; CDR3 DNA: TGTGCCAGCAGTTTAACCCCCAGGGCTACTGAAGCTTTCTTT
V gene: TRBV19; D gene: -; J gene: TRBJ1-6; clone size: -; CDR3 protein: CASSIAGNNSPLHF; CDR3 DNA: TGTGCCAGTAGTATCGCCGGGAATAATTCACCCCTCCACTTT
V gene: TRBV6-5; D gene: -; J gene: TRBJ1-3; clone size: -; CDR3 protein: CASRYQGPGNTIYF; CDR3 DNA: TGTGCCAGCAGATACCAGGGTCCCGGAAACACCATATATTTT
V gene: TRBV7-8; D gene: -; J gene: TRBJ2-2; clone size: -; CDR3 protein: CASSSTANTGELFF; CDR3 DNA: TGTGCCAGCAGCTCGACAGCGAACACCGGGGAGCTGTTTTTT
V gene: TRBV7-7; D gene: -; J gene: TRBJ1-5; clone size: -; CDR3 protein: CASSLASPTTSAQHF; CDR3 DNA: TGTGCCAGCAGCTTAGCAAGCCCGACCACCAGCGCCCAGCATTTT
V gene: TRBV10-3; D gene: -; J gene: TRBJ1-1; clone size: -; CDR3 protein: CAIKGTHRKDAEAFF; CDR3 DNA: TGTGCCATCAAAGGAACGCACAGGAAGGACGCTGAAGCTTTCTTT
V gene: TRBV10-1; D gene: -; J gene: TRBJ1-3; clone size: -; CDR3 protein: CASTSSLSSGNTIYF; CDR3 DNA: TGCGCCAGCACTTCATCCCTGAGCTCTGGAAACACCATATATTTT
V gene: TRBV6-5; D gene: -; J gene: TRBJ2-6; clone size: -; CDR3 protein: CASSTGGSGANVLTF; CDR3 DNA: TGTGCCAGCAGTACCGGCGGGTCTGGGGCCAACGTCCTGACTTTC
V gene: TRBV25-1; D gene: TRBD1; J gene: TRBJ1-2; clone size: -; CDR3 protein: CASSGTDRAPKGYTF; CDR3 DNA: TGTGCCAGCAGTGGGACCGACAGGGCCCCCAAGGGCTACACCTTC
V gene: TRBV30; D gene: -; J gene: TRBJ1-1; clone size: few; CDR3 protein: CAWSVTGDTEAFF; CDR3 DNA: TGTGCCTGGAGTGTAACGGGGGACACTGAAGCTTTCTTT
V gene: TRBV5-5; D gene: TRBD1; J gene: TRBJ2-1; clone size: -; CDR3 protein: CASSLGQAGYNEQFF; CDR3 DNA: TGTGCCAGCAGCTTAGGACAGGCCGGGTACAATGAGCAGTTCTTC
V gene: TRBV11-2; D gene: -; J gene: TRBJ1-2; clone size: -; CDR3 protein: CASSPGRAAGANYGYTF; CDR3 DNA: TGTGCCAGCAGCCCGGGCAGAGCGGCAGGGGCTAACTATGGCTACACCTTC
V gene: TRBV2; D gene: -; J gene: TRBJ1-2; clone size: -; CDR3 protein: CASMARGSYGYTF; CDR3 DNA: TGTGCCAGCATGGCACGCGGGAGCTATGGCTACACCTTC
V gene: TRBV6-5; D gene: TRBD1; J gene: TRBJ1-1; clone size: -; CDR3 protein: CASRRVTGTEAFF; CDR3 DNA: TGTGCCAGCAGAAGGGTGACAGGGACTGAAGCTTTCTTT
V gene: TRBV7-6; D gene: -; J gene: TRBJ2-7; clone size: -; CDR3 protein: CASSLPGVMDPYEQYF; CDR3 DNA: TGTGCCAGCAGCTTACCGGGAGTAATGGATCCTTACGAGCAGTACTTC
V gene: TRBV9; D gene: TRBD2; J gene: TRBJ2-3; clone size: -; CDR3 protein: CASSVEFSGMTDTQYF; CDR3 DNA: TGTGCCAGCAGCGTAGAATTTAGCGGGATGACAGATACGCAGTATTTT
V gene: TRBV9; D gene: TRBD2; J gene: TRBJ2-3; clone size: -; CDR3 protein: CASSAPPAGGPGTDTQYF; CDR3 DNA: TGTGCCAGCAGCGCCCCTCCAGCGGGGGGGCCCGGCACAGATACGCAGTATTTT
V gene: TRBV15; D gene: TRBD1; J gene: TRBJ2-5; clone size: -; CDR3 protein: CATRPQGAGETQYF; CDR3 DNA: TGTGCCACCAGACCACAGGGGGCCGGAGAGACCCAGTACTTC
V gene: TRBV2; D gene: TRBD1; J gene: TRBJ2-7; clone size: few; CDR3 protein: CASSEDRGVKQYF; CDR3 DNA: TGTGCCAGCAGTGAAGACAGGGGGGTAAAGCAGTACTTC
V gene: TRBV6-5; D gene: TRBD2; J gene: TRBJ2-1; clone size: -; CDR3 protein: CASSPRLGGFGEQFF; CDR3 DNA: TGTGCCAGCAGTCCGAGACTGGGGGGGTTCGGTGAGCAGTTCTTC
V gene: TRBV5-4; D gene: TRBD2; J gene: TRBJ2-7; clone size: -; CDR3 protein: CASSSDSGSAYEQYF; CDR3 DNA: TGTGCCAGCAGCTCCGATAGCGGGAGTGCCTACGAGCAGTACTTC
V gene: TRBV19; D gene: -; J gene: TRBJ2-2; clone size: -; CDR3 protein: CASSIGTSNTGELFF; CDR3 DNA: TGTGCCAGTAGTATAGGCACGAGCAACACCGGGGAGCTGTTTTTT
V gene: TRBV5-1; D gene: TRBD2; J gene: TRBJ2-1; clone size: -; CDR3 protein: CASSLAGREQFF; CDR3 DNA: TGCGCCAGCAGCTTGGCCGGGAGGGAGCAGTTCTTC
V gene: TRBV28; D gene: -; J gene: TRBJ1-1; clone size: -; CDR3 protein: CASRSLRGGAFF; CDR3 DNA: TGTGCCAGCAGATCCCTCCGCGGAGGGGCTTTCTTT
V gene: TRBV2; D gene: -; J gene: TRBJ2-7; clone size: -; CDR3 protein: CATSRLAAYEQYF; CDR3 DNA: TGTGCCACCTCCCGGCTAGCCGCCTACGAGCAGTACTTC
V gene: TRBV4-2; D gene: TRBD2; J gene: TRBJ2-1; clone size: -; CDR3 protein: CASSQDPASGYYNEQFF; CDR3 DNA: TGTGCCAGCAGCCAAGATCCCGCTAGCGGTTACTACAATGAGCAGTTCTTC
V gene: TRBV29-1; D gene: -; J gene: TRBJ1-2; clone size: -; CDR3 protein: CSVGSRDYGYTF; CDR3 DNA: TGTAGCGTTGGATCCAGGGACTATGGCTACACCTTC
V gene: TRBV10-1; D gene: -; J gene: TRBJ1-1; clone size: -; CDR3 protein: CASSAARVSTEAFF; CDR3 DNA: TGCGCCAGCAGTGCGGCGAGGGTTAGCACTGAAGCTTTCTTT
V gene: TRBV5-1; D gene: TRBD1; J gene: TRBJ1-1; clone size: -; CDR3 protein: CASSLQPGQGATEAFF; CDR3 DNA: TGCGCCAGCAGCTTGCAACCGGGACAGGGGGCCACTGAAGCTTTCTTT
V gene: TRBV2; D gene: -; J gene: TRBJ2-1; clone size: once; CDR3 protein: CASSDDSSSYNEQFF; CDR3 DNA: TGTGCCAGCAGTGATGATTCTAGCTCCTACAATGAGCAGTTCTTC
V gene: TRBV4-2; D gene: TRBD2; J gene: TRBJ2-1; clone size: -; CDR3 protein: CASSHANSGSYEQFF; CDR3 DNA: TGTGCCAGCAGCCACGCAAATAGCGGGAGTTATGAGCAGTTCTTC
V gene: TRBV27; D gene: TRBD2; J gene: TRBJ2-1; clone size: -; CDR3 protein: CASSFLASGSYNEQFF; CDR3 DNA: TGTGCCAGCAGTTTCCTGGCTAGCGGATCCTACAATGAGCAGTTCTTC
V gene: TRBV5-6; D gene: -; J gene: TRBJ2-1; clone size: -; CDR3 protein: CASSPVSVRYNEQFF; CDR3 DNA: TGTGCCAGCAGCCCCGTCAGCGTTCGATACAATGAGCAGTTCTTC
V gene: TRBV3-1/TRBV3-2; D gene: -; J gene: TRBJ2-1; clone size: few; CDR3 protein: CASSQVRGLNEQFF; CDR3 DNA: TGTGCCAGCAGCCAAGTCCGGGGTCTAAATGAGCAGTTCTTC
V gene: TRBV18; D gene: -; J gene: TRBJ2-2; clone size: -; CDR3 protein: CASSPPGVLGVRGTGELFF; CDR3 DNA: TGTGCCAGCTCACCACCGGGAGTTTTGGGAGTACGGGGAACCGGGGAGCTGTTTTTT
V gene: TRBV11-3; D gene: -; J gene: TRBJ1-1; clone size: -; CDR3 protein: CASSSPQGGNTEAFF; CDR3 DNA: TGTGCCAGCAGCTCTCCTCAGGGTGGTAACACTGAAGCTTTCTTT
V gene: TRBV18; D gene: -; J gene: TRBJ2-7; clone size: -; CDR3 protein: CASSDSSYEQYF; CDR3 DNA: TGTGCCAGCTCGGACTCCTCCTACGAGCAGTACTTC
V gene: TRBV6-4; D gene: TRBD1; J gene: TRBJ1-2; clone size: -; CDR3 protein: CASSDEPTGNYGYTF; CDR3 DNA: TGTGCCAGCAGTGACGAGCCGACAGGGAACTATGGCTACACCTTC
V gene: TRBV7-6; D gene: TRBD1; J gene: TRBJ2-7; clone size: -; CDR3 protein: CASSLDQGVTYEQYF; CDR3 DNA: TGTGCCAGCAGCTTAGATCAGGGGGTAACCTACGAGCAGTACTTC
V gene: TRBV6-5; D gene: TRBD1; J gene: TRBJ2-7; clone size: once; CDR3 protein: CASRNSGTGSYEQYF; CDR3 DNA: TGTGCCAGCAGAAACTCCGGGACAGGTTCCTACGAGCAGTACTTC
V gene: TRBV18; D gene: TRBD1; J gene: TRBJ1-2; clone size: -; CDR3 protein: CASSPNAISGTANYGYTF; CDR3 DNA: TGTGCCAGCTCACCAAATGCTATATCAGGGACAGCGAACTATGGCTACACCTTC
V gene: TRBV6-5; D gene: TRBD2; J gene: TRBJ2-5; clone size: -; CDR3 protein: CASSFSGRAGETQYF; CDR3 DNA: TGTGCCAGCAGTTTCAGCGGGAGGGCCGGAGAGACCCAGTACTTC
V gene: TRBV23-1; D gene: -; J gene: TRBJ2-3; clone size: -; CDR3 protein: CASSQDRTLTDTQYF; CDR3 DNA: TGCGCCAGCAGTCAAGACCGGACACTCACAGATACGCAGTATTTT
V gene: TRBV5-1; D gene: -; J gene: TRBJ2-5; clone size: -; CDR3 protein: CASSLGLQRWVETQYF; CDR3 DNA: TGCGCCAGCAGCTTGGGACTACAGAGATGGGTGGAGACCCAGTACTTC
V gene: TRBV6-5; D gene: TRBD1; J gene: TRBJ1-2; clone size: -; CDR3 protein: CASSYAKDRGRGGYTF; CDR3 DNA: TGTGCCAGCAGTTACGCCAAGGACAGGGGACGGGGCGGCTACACCTTC
V gene: TRBV3-1/TRBV3-2; D gene: TRBD1; J gene: TRBJ1-2; clone size: -; CDR3 protein: CASSHLVQGGYTF; CDR3 DNA: TGTGCCAGCAGCCATCTTGTACAGGGGGGCTACACCTTC
V gene: TRBV5-1; D gene: -; J gene: TRBJ2-3; clone size: once; CDR3 protein: CASSLGVRGPQYF; CDR3 DNA: TGCGCCAGCAGCTTGGGAGTGCGGGGACCGCAGTATTTT
V gene: TRBV18; D gene: -; J gene: TRBJ1-3; clone size: -; CDR3 protein: CASSPETGALSGNTIYF; CDR3 DNA: TGTGCCAGCTCACCAGAGACAGGCGCCCTCTCTGGAAACACCATATATTTT
V gene: TRBV5-1; D gene: -; J gene: TRBJ2-7; clone size: few; CDR3 protein: CASSLSGLAYEQYF; CDR3 DNA: TGCGCCAGCAGCTTGTCCGGTTTAGCGTACGAGCAGTACTTC
V gene: TRBV2; D gene: TRBD1; J gene: TRBJ1-2; clone size: few; CDR3 protein: CASGSGRGHGGYTF; CDR3 DNA: TGTGCCAGCGGCTCGGGCAGGGGGCACGGGGGCTACACCTTC
V gene: TRBV11-3; D gene: TRBD2; J gene: TRBJ2-1; clone size: -; CDR3 protein: CASSTSGTYNEQFF; CDR3 DNA: TGTGCCAGCAGCACTAGCGGGACCTACAATGAGCAGTTCTTC
V gene: TRBV5-5; D gene: -; J gene: TRBJ2-7; clone size: -; CDR3 protein: CASSLGFMGGYEQYF; CDR3 DNA: TGTGCCAGCAGCTTGGGGTTTATGGGGGGCTACGAGCAGTACTTC
V gene: TRBV19; D gene: TRBD1; J gene: TRBJ1-2; clone size: -; CDR3 protein: CASSTDRGIYGYTF; CDR3 DNA: TGTGCCAGTAGTACAGACAGGGGGATCTATGGCTACACCTTC